Listed below are T cell receptor beta chains from one sample, sequenced in a study of beta chain features in type 1 diabetes. Here immunoSEQ multiplex PCR was the method, and the copy in TCRdb shows in-frame clones only, minus some. The sample contains around 250,000 clones, approximately 14% of which appear only once. Specimen: naive CD4+ T cells from blood. These receptors were collected from a young man with type 1 diabetes. The CDR3 runs from the conserved cysteine through the conserved F or W. The D gene is left open where the match is weak.

J	D	length	V	CDR3
TRBJ1-2	TRBD1	15	TRBV7-3	CASSLLPRAGGGGTF
TRBJ2-1	TRBD2	14	TRBV7-9	CALRGEGGGNEQFF
TRBJ2-3	TRBD1	14	TRBV9	CASSRTGEQDTQYF
TRBJ2-7	TRBD2	14	TRBV7-9	CASSFTGLAREQYF
TRBJ2-5	TRBD2	14	TRBV5-4	CALGLAGATETQYF
TRBJ1-2	.	11	TRBV6-5	CASGLNYGYTF
TRBJ2-7	TRBD1	14	TRBV5-1	CASSLETDRYEQYF
TRBJ2-1	.	15	TRBV5-1	CASSLAQGSYNEQFF
TRBJ2-4	TRBD1	16	TRBV7-2	CASSLSGTGTQNIQYF
TRBJ2-7	.	15	TRBV6-5	CASSYTRTVPYEQYF
TRBJ2-5	.	14	TRBV5-1	CASILPPGQETQYF
TRBJ2-2	TRBD1	16	TRBV5-1	CASSYDRGRDTGELFF
TRBJ2-3	.	14	TRBV29-1	CSVNGASGTDTQYF
TRBJ2-7	.	14	TRBV27	CASSFSRNSYEQYF
TRBJ2-5	.	14	TRBV27	CASSLSAASETQYF
TRBJ2-5	.	13	TRBV28	CASSGRVQETQYF
TRBJ1-1	.	13	TRBV27	CASGIRRNTEAFF
TRBJ2-2	.	17	TRBV28	CASSLWGASGHTGELFF
TRBJ2-7	TRBD2	16	TRBV10-3	CAISGLAGMLSYEQYF
TRBJ2-1	TRBD2	18	TRBV5-6	CASSLTGLAGGIYNEQFF
TRBJ1-4	TRBD1	14	TRBV25-1	CASSVDRGNEKLFF
TRBJ2-2	.	15	TRBV6-1	CASGGTVEITGELFF
TRBJ2-3	.	14	TRBV27	CASRSTVAADTQYF
TRBJ2-7	TRBD1	13	TRBV19	CASRPGGSYEQYF
TRBJ2-2	.	13	TRBV29-1	CSVARDMSTGVVF
TRBJ1-2	.	13	TRBV5-1	CASGPESSYGYTF
TRBJ2-7	TRBD2	15	TRBV5-6	CASSYGLAGHYEQYF
TRBJ2-1	TRBD2	15	TRBV27	CASSRGLAGFVEQFF
TRBJ2-7	.	15	TRBV28	CASRPHRDLTYEQYF
TRBJ1-1	.	12	TRBV11-2	CASSARRGWAFF
TRBJ2-5	TRBD2	14	TRBV6-6	CASSFGTSRETQYF